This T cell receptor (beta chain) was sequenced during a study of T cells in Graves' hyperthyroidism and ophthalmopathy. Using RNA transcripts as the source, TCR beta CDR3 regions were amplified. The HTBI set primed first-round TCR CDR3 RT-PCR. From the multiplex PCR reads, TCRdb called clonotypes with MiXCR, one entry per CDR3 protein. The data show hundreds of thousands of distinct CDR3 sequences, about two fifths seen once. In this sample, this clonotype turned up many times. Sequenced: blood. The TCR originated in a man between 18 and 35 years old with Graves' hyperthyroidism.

The CDR3 region has the DNA TGCAGCGTTGTCGGGGTAAGGAGCTCCTACGAGCAGTACTTC. Its protein product is CSVVGVRSSYEQYF. This chain joins TRBV29-1 and TRBJ2-7, with D perhaps TRBD2 (5 bases). The ends were cut back, 4 bases at V and 0 bases at J, with 13 bases in the middle. This CDR3 is 14 amino acids long. The germline gives CDR1 SQVTM, CDR2 ANQGSEA.